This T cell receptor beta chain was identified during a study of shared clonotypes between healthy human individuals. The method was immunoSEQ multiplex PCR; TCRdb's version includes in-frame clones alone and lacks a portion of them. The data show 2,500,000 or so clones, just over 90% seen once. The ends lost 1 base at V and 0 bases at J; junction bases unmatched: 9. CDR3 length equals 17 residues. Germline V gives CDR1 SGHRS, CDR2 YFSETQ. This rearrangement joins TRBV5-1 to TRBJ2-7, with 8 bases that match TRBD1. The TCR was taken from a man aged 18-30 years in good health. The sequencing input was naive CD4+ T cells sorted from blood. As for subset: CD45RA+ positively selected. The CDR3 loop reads CASSLLPYGQGSYEQYF. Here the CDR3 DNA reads TGCGCCAGCAGCTTGCTCCCTTATGGACAGGGCTCCTACGAGCAGTACTTC.